This T cell receptor (beta chain) was found in a study of beta chain features in type 1 diabetes (dated by TCRdb to 2016 to 2018). Notes on the research overall: No differences in mean age, gender distribution, total cell number or subset yield were found between patients and healthy donors. A total of 107,917,701 sorted cells were examined across all samples, and RNA yield correlated strongly with the number of cells per subset. The study compared the TCRB repertoires of sorted circulating CD4+ T cell subsets in recently diagnosed type 1 diabetes patients with those in matched healthy donors. Whereas all 30 or so donors provided naive and central memory subsets, regulatory and stem cell-like memory subsets were isolated from just 8 patients and roughly eight healthy donors.

A single peripheral blood draw of around 120 mL on average was collected from each donor into heparinised tubes. A BD FACSAria II was used to sort naive, central memory, regulatory and stem cell-like memory CD4+ T cells with a panel that included CD45RO, CCR7, CD25, CD127, CD95 and CD27. A purity above 95% was achieved for all sorted populations. PBMCs were separated immediately by Lymphoprep density gradient centrifugation and were stained directly, without being cultured. So that batch effects would be minimized, each experiment stained and sorted samples in pairs, pairing one healthy donor with one patient. CDR1 and CDR2 (SGHRS, YFSETQ) derive from the germline V gene. The CDR3, cysteine through phenylalanine, is 14 amino acids long. Only the CDR3 DNA stays, 42 bases, in frame from base 1. V is cut back by 1 base and J by 3 bases, with 3 bases in the junction unmatched. Overall study outcomes, separate from this receptor: Because cDNA was sequenced instead of genomic DNA, highly expressing activated cells could be over-represented, though the groups showed no difference in activation or CD3 levels. HLA sub-analyses involved small numbers of individuals, so any influence of HLA type on TCRB rearrangement remained unresolved. Naive, central memory and regulatory TCRB repertoires appeared to be more alike among patients than among healthy donors. PCR may preferentially amplify shorter templates, but because patient and control samples were amplified and corrected together, any resulting skew would affect both groups equally. At VDJ recombination sites, type 1 diabetes patients had fewer insertions and more deleted nucleotides, which implies abnormalities in thymic rearrangement. In all four CD4+ subsets, TCRB CDR3 length was moderately but significantly shorter in type 1 diabetes patients.

This clone turned up a few times. Its antigen is not yet known. Base qualities were left out, and no much larger clone turns up one base away. All of the isolated RNA was reverse transcribed with the High Capacity cDNA Reverse Transcription Kit, so expressed TCRB transcripts were sequenced. Naive, central memory and regulatory T cell samples underwent deep immunoSEQ sequencing, averaging around 4 million total reads per sample. After sorted cells were lysed in RLT buffer, RNA was extracted with DNase-treated RNeasy Micro or Mini kits, with the choice depending on cell number. Each cell subset was processed separately to prevent cross-contamination, with patient and healthy donor samples processed together. The immunoSEQ multiplex PCR was used to amplify TCRB sequences from cDNA, yielding 87-bp fragments that span the CDR3 region. The amplicons were sequenced using the Illumina HiSeq platform. Turning to the authors' computational methods: PCR bias was computationally corrected using synthetic template baselines, reads within Hamming distance 2 were collapsed, and singletons that could not be merged were discarded. By aligning reads against IMGT, V, D and J genes, CDR3 length, and insertions or deletions at six rearrangement sites were assigned. Within each subset, clonotype counts were normalized to the number of sorted cells before true diversity and Gini coefficients were calculated with the tcR R package. Repertoire sharing was quantified using the overlap coefficient calculated on TCRB nucleotide sequences. As a proxy for the pre-selection repertoire, out-of-frame TCRB sequences from naive cells were analyzed. The table comes from immuneACCESS by way of TCRdb, which keeps in-frame sequences with V and J called. Part of the clones is missing from these tables; in studies checked, under half for an unresolved V gene and the rest for unknown reasons. V and J calls and clone size are as listed in that table; D and trimming were resolved from the DNA. Within this sample are a few hundred thousand clones, with around 24% of them counted one time only. The ten largest make up about 0.011% of the sample.

Sequencing was carried out using naive CD4+ T cells from blood. Sample cell subset or site, as interpreted from the label and publication: true naive CD4+ T cells. The chain is made from TRBV5-1 and TRBJ2-5; 7 nucleotides in the junction match TRBD1. The receptor's source is a woman aged 30 to 39 with type 1 diabetes. Here the CDR3 is given as CASSLMGTEETQYF. In nucleotide form, the sequence is TGCGCCAGCAGCTTGATGGGGACAGAAGAGACCCAGTACTTC. Extended through the reference TRBV5-1 and TRBJ2-5 proteins, this CDR3 yields the full variable domain: KAGVTQTPRYLIKTRGQQVTLSCSPISGHRSVSWYQQTPGQGLQFLFEYFSETQRNKGNFPGRFSGRQFSNSRSEMNVSTLELGDSALYLCASSLMGTEETQYFGPGTRLLVL.